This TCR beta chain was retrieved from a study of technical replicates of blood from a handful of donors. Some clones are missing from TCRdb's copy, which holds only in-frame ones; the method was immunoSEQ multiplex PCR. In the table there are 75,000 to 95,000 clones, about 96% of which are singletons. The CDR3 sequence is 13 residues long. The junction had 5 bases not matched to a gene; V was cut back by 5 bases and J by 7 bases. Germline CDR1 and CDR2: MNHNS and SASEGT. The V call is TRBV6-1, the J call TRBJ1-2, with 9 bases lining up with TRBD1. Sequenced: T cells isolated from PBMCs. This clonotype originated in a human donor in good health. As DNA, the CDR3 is TGTGCCAGCAGTCTACAGGGGGCTCTTGGCTACACCTTC. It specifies CASSLQGALGYTF.